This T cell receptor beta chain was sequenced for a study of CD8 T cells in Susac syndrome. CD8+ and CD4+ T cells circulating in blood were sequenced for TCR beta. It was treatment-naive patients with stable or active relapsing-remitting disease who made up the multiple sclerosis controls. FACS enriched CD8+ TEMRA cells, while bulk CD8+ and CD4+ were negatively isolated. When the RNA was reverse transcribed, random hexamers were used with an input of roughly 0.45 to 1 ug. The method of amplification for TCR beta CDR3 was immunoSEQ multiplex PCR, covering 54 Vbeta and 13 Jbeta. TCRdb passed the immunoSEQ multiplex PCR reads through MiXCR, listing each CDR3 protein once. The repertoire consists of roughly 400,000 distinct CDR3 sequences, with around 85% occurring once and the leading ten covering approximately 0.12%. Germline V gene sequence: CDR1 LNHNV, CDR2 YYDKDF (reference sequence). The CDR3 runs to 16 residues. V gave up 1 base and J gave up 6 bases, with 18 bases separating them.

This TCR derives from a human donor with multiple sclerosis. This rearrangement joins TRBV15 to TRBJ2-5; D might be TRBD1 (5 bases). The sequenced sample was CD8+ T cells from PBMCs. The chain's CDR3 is CATSRGGIGKRKTQYF. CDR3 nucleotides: TGTGCCACCAGCAGAGGGGGCATAGGGAAGAGGAAGACCCAGTACTTC.